This TCR beta chain was documented in a study of post-analysis software for immune sequencing data (dated by TCRdb to between 2015 and 2016). Study-wide context: The recorded disease courses included relapsing-remitting, secondary progressive and progressive-relapsing multiple sclerosis, and some patients had no subtype annotation. The multiple sclerosis patient repertoires were compared with 10 to 12 previously published healthy control repertoires from donors aged about 6 to 26 years. A subset of samples was prepared in parallel using single-end sample barcoding, then pooled and co-amplified after Illumina adapter ligation.

The research as a whole found: Roughly 5 TRBV segments, including TRBV5-6, TRBV5-1 and TRBV20-1, were significantly more frequent in patients than controls. Multiple sclerosis patients had significantly lower normalized Chao1 diversity than controls, a result that suggests substantial peripheral T-cell clonal expansion. Direct clustering with F measure revealed strong co-clustering of samples prepared in the same batch, which led to a batch-effect correction. The control group was slightly older than the multiple sclerosis patient group.

To demonstrate the VDJtools post-analysis software, TCR beta repertoires were profiled from the peripheral blood of roughly 12 young patients with multiple sclerosis. The patients with multiple sclerosis were children and adolescents between roughly 6 and 17 years of age. This clonotype came up once. The clone's antigen remains unknown. Per-base quality was not reported, and no clone a single base away is much larger than it. Trimming takes 0 bases off V and 5 bases off J; junction bases not matched to a gene: 12. The CDR3 runs 17 residues from the cysteine to the phenylalanine. The retained sequence is limited to the CDR3, 51 bases, with the frame set at the first base. The germline V gene sets CDR1 to SGHRS and CDR2 to YFSETQ. Preparation of the library involved PCR. Sequencing took place on an Illumina HiSeq 2500. To reduce PCR and sequencing biases, unique molecular identifiers were built into the TCR beta cDNA libraries. Approximately 500,000 cDNA molecules were obtained for every 1 to 10 million input T cells, so each molecule roughly corresponded to one T cell. The same protocol used for the earlier healthy control dataset was applied to prepare and sequence the patient libraries. Within a given batch, samples were prepared together, multiplexed and sequenced on the same HiSeq lane. In the authors' own workflow: Raw barcoded reads were processed with MIGEC, and single-read molecular identifier groups were discarded before consensus assembly and CDR3 extraction. VDJtools was used for post-analysis of the clonotype tables, with diversity normalized by down-sampling every dataset to the smallest sample size. In repertoire overlap clustering, CDR3 amino acid sequences, but not nucleotide sequences, were matched to correct batch-related cross-sample contamination. The raw public data were reprocessed by TCRdb itself: fastp quality trimming at Q25, MiXCR clonotype calling, in-frame beta chains only. Every distinct CDR3 protein forms one entry, paired with its most common genes and DNA. TCRdb, rather than the study authors, made the V and J calls. The sample records 350,000 to 450,000 distinct CDR3 sequences, less than 40% of which are singletons. The biggest ten clones account for approximately 7.6% of the sample.

Recombination linked TRBV5-1 to TRBJ2-5, with TRBD2 matching 8 junction bases. The receptor was derived from a girl aged 2 to 10 with multiple sclerosis. Sequencing was carried out using blood. The nucleotide sequence reads as follows: TGCGCCAGCAGCTTGGCGGTCTGGCGGGGGGTGACGGAGACCCAGTACTTC. This is translated as CASSLAVWRGVTETQYF.